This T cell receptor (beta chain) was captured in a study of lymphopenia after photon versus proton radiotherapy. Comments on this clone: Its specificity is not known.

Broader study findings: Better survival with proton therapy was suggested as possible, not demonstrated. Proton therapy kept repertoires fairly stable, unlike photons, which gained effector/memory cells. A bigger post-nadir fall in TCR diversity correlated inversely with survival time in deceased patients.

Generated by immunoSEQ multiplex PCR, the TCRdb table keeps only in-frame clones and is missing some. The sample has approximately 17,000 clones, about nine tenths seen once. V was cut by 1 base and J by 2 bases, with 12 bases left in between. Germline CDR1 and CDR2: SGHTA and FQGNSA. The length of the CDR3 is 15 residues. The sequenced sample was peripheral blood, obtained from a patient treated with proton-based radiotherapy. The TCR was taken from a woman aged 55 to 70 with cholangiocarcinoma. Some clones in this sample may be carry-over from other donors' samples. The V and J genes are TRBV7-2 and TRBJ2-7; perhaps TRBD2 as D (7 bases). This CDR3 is CASSLGGGQPYEQYF. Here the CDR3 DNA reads TGTGCCAGCAGCTTAGGGGGGGGGCAACCCTACGAGCAGTACTTC.